One and the same sample provided the 4 T cell receptor beta chains below, sequenced in a study of cytomegalovirus exposure and HLA in healthy donors. Some clones are missing from TCRdb's copy, which holds only in-frame ones; the method was immunoSEQ multiplex PCR. This table has fewer than 250,000 clones, approximately 80% appearing once. Material: PBMCs. These receptors were taken from a woman aged 25 to 39 in good health and CMV-seropositive.

The rearrangement joins TRBV15 to TRBJ2-5; D uncertain. CDR1 and CDR2 (germline): LNHNV, YYDKDF (reference sequence). There are 15 residues in the CDR3. V lost 3 bases, J lost 5 bases, and 16 bases lay in between. CDR3 DNA sequence: TGTGCCACCAGCAGCGCATGGGCAGGCTCGGAGACCCAGTACTTC. Amino acids: CATSSAWAGSETQYF.

The chain couples TRBV5-1 to TRBJ2-7; TRBD2 aligns across 8 bases. Germline CDR1 SGHRS, CDR2 YFSETQ. The CDR3 spans 16 residues. V lost 2 bases and J lost 7; bases outside the gene matches: 14. This CDR3 is CASSFGLAGPTGEQYF. The CDR3 DNA reads as TGCGCCAGCAGCTTTGGTCTAGCGGGCCCTACGGGGGAGCAGTACTTC.

The chain couples TRBV25-1 to TRBJ2-5; perhaps TRBD2 as D (7 bases). The CDR3 is made up of 16 amino acids. CDR1 and CDR2 (germline): MGHDK, SYGVNS. V lost 6 bases and J 0 bases, leaving 17 bases between the germline ends. The CDR3 nucleotides read TGTGCCAGCAGATCTGGGGGGGACACCTACCAAGAGACCCAGTACTTC. The encoded protein is CASRSGGDTYQETQYF.

The rearrangement joins TRBV6-1 to TRBJ1-4; 7 bases are a match to TRBD1. Germline V gene lookup returns CDR1 MNHNS and CDR2 SASEGT. This CDR3 is 16 amino acids long. Trimming cost V 2 bases and J 4 bases; bases outside gene matches: 7. This CDR3 reads CASSEQWAGGNEKLFF. CDR3 bases: TGTGCCAGCAGTGAACAATGGGCAGGGGGTAATGAAAAACTGTTTTTT.